This TCR beta chain appears in the sequencing data of a study of beta chain features in type 1 diabetes. For the study at large: The patients were much like the healthy donors in age, gender and cell yields.

Study-level findings and limits: PCR, the amplification step, might favor shorter templates, equally in patients and controls. Type 1 diabetes patients had VDJ junctions that carried fewer insertions and more deletions. For TCRB rearrangement, an influence of HLA type remained unresolved here.

What was sequenced were expressed TCRB transcripts, since all of the isolated RNA had been reverse transcribed. The repertoire was sequenced with immunoSEQ multiplex PCR; TCRdb's copy has only in-frame clones and lacks some. The table has 200,000 to 300,000 clones, 25% to 35% seen once. As regards this clone: Its antigen is unidentified.

Sequencing was performed on central memory CD4+ T cells from blood. The receptor's source is a man aged 30-40 years in good health.

The CDR3 DNA reads TGTGCCAGCAGCTTGGACAGTATCGGGGCAGAGACCCAGTACTTC. This encodes CASSLDSIGAETQYF. J is TRBJ2-5 and V is TRBV5-4; D is perhaps TRBD1 or TRBD2 (5 bases each). This CDR3 has 15 amino acids. The germline V and J ends were trimmed by 0 bases and 4 bases, with 13 bases remaining between them. CDR1 and CDR2 from the germline V gene are SGHNT and YYREEE (reference sequence). Looking up the rest from reference TRBV5-4 and TRBJ2-5 gives the full variable domain: ETGVTQSPTHLIKTRGQQVTLRCSSQSGHNTVSWYQQALGQGPQFIFQYYREEENGRGNFPPRFSGLQFPNYSSELNVNALELDDSALYLCASSLDSIGAETQYFGPGTRLLVL.